This T cell receptor beta chain was observed in a study of T cells after posttransplantation cyclophosphamide. Overall study findings and caveats: TRB clonality was highly associated with recipient CMV seropositivity and reactivation. Skin or GI-infiltrating T cells shared few TRB sequences with blood. Later post-transplant blood repertoires were often dominated by donor CD8+ memory clones.

The V gene's germline CDR1 is SGHRS and CDR2 YFSETQ. V was trimmed by 7 bases and J by 2 bases, leaving 16 bases between them. CDR3 length: 14 amino acids. A note on this clone: Its matching antigen is unknown.

The data were produced by immunoSEQ multiplex PCR, yet TCRdb's version contains in-frame clones alone and is incomplete. The sample carries 32,000 or so clones, around 90% recorded once. The sample taken for sequencing was PBMCs. The genes are TRBV5-1 and TRBJ2-7; weak D call: TRBD2 (6 bases). The clonotype originates from a woman aged 40 to 50 with a blood cancer, CMV-positive, and with a related stem cell donor. The CDR3 nucleotides read TGCGCCAGCGCCCCAGGGACTCCTCCCTACGAGCAGTACTTC. Its protein product is CASAPGTPPYEQYF. The whole variable domain, filled in from reference TRBV5-1 and TRBJ2-7, reads KAGVTQTPRYLIKTRGQQVTLSCSPISGHRSVSWYQQTPGQGLQFLFEYFSETQRNKGNFPGRFSGRQFSNSRSEMNVSTLELGDSALYLCASAPGTPPYEQYFGPGTRLTVT.